This paragraph reports one T cell receptor beta chain. This receptor's antigen is unknown. The sample holds no much larger clone one base away, and base qualities are not on file. The source of the sample is a study of shared clonotypes between healthy human individuals (dated by TCRdb to 2018 to 2020). For the study in its entirety: The cohort included three men and two women between 18 and 49 years of age. For each donor, three plates each were used for CD4 naive and CD4 memory, two plates were used for CD8 naive, and one plate was used for CD8 memory. Different laboratories and diverse techniques were used to prepare libraries and sequence TCR repertoires, to increase sequencing depth and limit assay-specific biases. Between about 0.85 and 8.9 billion PBMCs per donor were obtained by leukapheresis. The study deeply sequenced blood TCR repertoires of about 5 healthy adults to estimate repertoire size and the extent of clonotype sharing between individuals.

CD8 naive samples were obtained by positive selection for CCR7 among CD45RO-negative cells, yielding a CD45RA+CCR7+ population from which TemRA cells were excluded. Donors were healthy HIV-negative adults with no recently reported acute infections or vaccinations. All donors were Caucasian adults living in Nashville, Tennessee, USA. Blood was collected by leukapheresis, and PBMCs were isolated by Ficoll-Histopaque density gradient centrifugation and then cryopreserved in liquid nitrogen vapor phase. Analytical flow cytometry was used to check the purity and quantity of every magnetically sorted T cell population. From each sorted fraction, genomic DNA was isolated and quantified by UV absorbance on a Nanodrop 2000c. TCR CDR3 regions were amplified from genomic DNA by multiplex PCR using the deep immunoSEQ assay. For each cell subset, the extracted genomic DNA was distributed evenly across all wells of several immunoSEQ 96-well plates, and each plate served as one replicate. For sorted subsets, each replicate PCR was loaded with 200 ng genomic DNA, equivalent to about 33,000 T cell genomes. Purified libraries were quantified with a Qubit 3.0 fluorometer, sized on a Bioanalyzer 2100, and re-quantified with the KAPA Library Quantification kit. Every immunoSEQ 96-well plate was sequenced on a dedicated single-read 150-cycle Illumina NextSeq 550 flow cell. The original methods were these. Because the immunoSEQ output held only junctional sequences and lacked quality scores, the filtering could not match the filtering applied to full-length reads. To assign V/J genes and CDR3, sequences were annotated using PyIR, a Python wrapper for IgBLAST v1.9, with IMGT germline references. Reads with weak V/J assignments (E-value above 1e-6), missing CDR3, stop codons, out-of-frame junctions, or ambiguous translated residues were removed. V3J clonotypes were defined as sequences sharing the same inferred V gene, J gene, and CDR3 amino acid sequence. Percentage overlap between repertoires was computed as shared unique clonotypes divided by the size of the smaller repertoire. Repertoire richness was assessed with RTK rarefaction, the Chao1 estimator, and Recon v2.1 estimates of unobserved clonotypes. Generation probabilities for all TCRbeta clonotypes obtained by the gDNA method from several donors were computed using OLGA. TCRdb's version of the immuneACCESS table is confined to in-frame rearrangements and falls short of the full clone set. An unresolved V gene accounts for under half of the shortfall where checked; the remainder is of unknown origin. V, J and clone size are taken as reported in that table, and D and trimming were inferred from the DNA itself. The sample profile shows fewer than 1 million clones; around 96% of them were found once. Jointly, the top ten make up roughly 0.23% of the sample.

The study at large found these results: Based on pairwise subsampling, the degree of clonotype sharing among donors was expected to be affected by sequencing depth. Estimated clonotype richness was generally larger for naive than for memory subsets. Only blood was sampled, and tissue TCR repertoires likely differ from those in blood. Higher generation probabilities were observed for clonotypes shared by all four sorted-subset donors than for non-shared clonotypes. When four donors were compared, the shared fraction of clonotypes was around 5.1% for naive CD4, 3% to 4% for naive CD8, 2% to 2.5% for memory CD4, and under 0.5% for memory CD8. Because the study included a small number of donors, the genetic and exposure-history diversity represented was limited. Incomplete sequencing was indicated by rarefaction of sorted-subset datasets, despite the large sequencing depth.

What was sequenced was naive CD8+ T cells sorted from blood. Per the publication, the cell subset or site label means: CD45RA+CCR7+. This TCR was sampled from a man aged 25 to 40 in good health.

The DNA sequence reads TGTGCCAGCAGCACGCAAGCGGGAGTTACCGAGCAGTACTTC. It codes for CASSTQAGVTEQYF. This receptor chain uses TRBV11-2 and TRBJ2-7; 8 nucleotides in the junction match TRBD2. Taken from the germline V gene, the CDR1 and CDR2 loops are SGHAT and FQNNGV. The V end gives up 5 bases and the J end 6 bases, leaving 9 bases in the junction not matched to a gene. The CDR3 measures 14 amino acids from cysteine to phenylalanine. CDR3 DNA only is kept here, 42 bases in frame from base 1.